The rows below give T cell receptor beta chains drawn from one sample of a study of cytomegalovirus exposure and HLA in healthy donors. TCRdb keeps only in-frame clones here, not all; method: immunoSEQ multiplex PCR. The profile shows some 120,000 clones, 60% to 70% of them singletons. Sequencing was done on a sample of PBMCs. The receptors originated from a woman aged 40 to 50 in good health and CMV-seropositive. Both conserved end residues are part of each CDR3. The order of the fields is J gene, clone size, V gene, D gene, CDR3 DNA, CDR3 protein. The D gene is left open where the match is weak. Clone size, where shown, is once, few, many, or a class for clones that have expanded.

J: TRBJ2-1; size: few; V: TRBV19; D: NA; DNA: TGTGCCAGTAGTATTTTCGGAGTCAACAATGAGCAGTTCTTC; CDR3: CASSIFGVNNEQFF
J: TRBJ2-7; size: NA; V: TRBV27; D: TRBD1; DNA: TGTGCCAGTAGACCGGGACAGGGGGCCTACGAGCAGTACTTC; CDR3: CASRPGQGAYEQYF
J: TRBJ1-5; size: few; V: TRBV6-1; D: TRBD1; DNA: TGTGCCAGCAGTGGCCGGGACAGACTTAATCAGCCCCAGCATTTT; CDR3: CASSGRDRLNQPQHF
J: TRBJ2-3; size: NA; V: TRBV6-5; D: TRBD1; DNA: TGTGCCAGCAGCTCCAGACAGGGTGGCACAGATACGCAGTATTTT; CDR3: CASSSRQGGTDTQYF
J: TRBJ2-7; size: NA; V: TRBV10-3; D: TRBD2; DNA: TGTGCCATCAGTGAGTCGGCACTAGCGGGCAACGAGCAGTACTTC; CDR3: CAISESALAGNEQYF
J: TRBJ2-7; size: NA; V: TRBV10-3; D: NA; DNA: TGTGCCATCACCCCAGCGGCCTTAGGGGAGCAGTACTTC; CDR3: CAITPAALGEQYF
J: TRBJ2-3; size: NA; V: TRBV4-3; D: NA; DNA: TGCGCCAGCAGCCAAGATCCCCCGGGTCTCGAGACAGATACGCAGTATTTT; CDR3: CASSQDPPGLETDTQYF
J: TRBJ2-1; size: NA; V: TRBV15; D: TRBD2; DNA: TGTGCCACCAGCAGAACCCATAGCGGGAGTAGGGCTGAGCAGTTCTTC; CDR3: CATSRTHSGSRAEQFF
J: TRBJ1-2; size: NA; V: TRBV9; D: NA; DNA: TGTGCCAGCAGCGTAGGGGGGGGCGTCTATGGCTACACCTTC; CDR3: CASSVGGGVYGYTF
J: TRBJ2-7; size: NA; V: TRBV9; D: TRBD2; DNA: TGTGCCAGCAGCGTCGGAGGGACTAGCGGGGTCTCCTACGAGCAGTACTTC; CDR3: CASSVGGTSGVSYEQYF
J: TRBJ1-1; size: once; V: TRBV6-5; D: NA; DNA: TGTGCCAGCAGTTACACAGGGCCCGGCACTGAAGCTTTCTTT; CDR3: CASSYTGPGTEAFF
J: TRBJ2-7; size: NA; V: TRBV5-6; D: NA; DNA: TGTGCCAGCAGCTTGGTCGCCCTAGCGACCTACGAGCAGTACTTC; CDR3: CASSLVALATYEQYF
J: TRBJ2-7; size: NA; V: TRBV27; D: TRBD1; DNA: TGTGCCAGCAGTCTCCGGGACAGGGACTACGAGCAGTACTTC; CDR3: CASSLRDRDYEQYF
J: TRBJ1-2; size: NA; V: TRBV11-1; D: TRBD1; DNA: TGTGCCAGCAGCCCCGGACAGGGTTTCATATATGGCTACACCTTC; CDR3: CASSPGQGFIYGYTF
J: TRBJ2-1; size: NA; V: TRBV5-4; D: NA; DNA: TGTGCCAGCAGCTTCGACTCCCCGGACTACTTTAGAAGCTCCTACAATGAGCAGTTCTTC; CDR3: CASSFDSPDYFRSSYNEQFF
J: TRBJ1-5; size: NA; V: TRBV18; D: NA; DNA: TGTGCCAGCTCACCTTCCGGGGAGGGCAATCAGCCCCAGCATTTT; CDR3: CASSPSGEGNQPQHF
J: TRBJ2-2; size: NA; V: TRBV6-5; D: NA; DNA: TGTGCCAGCAGTTACTCGGACAGTTCGAACACCGGGGAGCTGTTTTTT; CDR3: CASSYSDSSNTGELFF
J: TRBJ2-3; size: NA; V: TRBV28; D: NA; DNA: TGTGCCAGCAGTTTACGCGGACAGAGCACAGATACGCAGTATTTT; CDR3: CASSLRGQSTDTQYF
J: TRBJ2-6; size: NA; V: TRBV5-4; D: NA; DNA: TGTGCCAGCAGTTTGCAGGGGTCTGGGGCCAACGTCCTGACTTTC; CDR3: CASSLQGSGANVLTF
J: TRBJ1-3; size: NA; V: TRBV2; D: NA; DNA: TGTGCCAGCAGGGACAGCAACTTACAAAACACCATATATTTT; CDR3: CASRDSNLQNTIYF
J: TRBJ2-3; size: NA; V: TRBV7-9; D: NA; DNA: TGTGCCAGCAGTCCGGGGGAACCTAGCACAGATACGCAGTATTTT; CDR3: CASSPGEPSTDTQYF
J: TRBJ1-6; size: NA; V: TRBV7-9; D: NA; DNA: TGTGCCAGCAGCTTAGTCGGGGATTCACCCCTCCACTTT; CDR3: CASSLVGDSPLHF
J: TRBJ2-2; size: few; V: TRBV7-8; D: NA; DNA: TGTGCCACCGTAGGGGAAATCGCGAACACCGGGGAGCTGTTTTTT; CDR3: CATVGEIANTGELFF
J: TRBJ2-7; size: NA; V: TRBV4-3; D: TRBD2; DNA: TGCGCCAGCAGCGAAAGATTCCCCCAGACTAGCGGGAGCTCCTACGAGCAGTACTTC; CDR3: CASSERFPQTSGSSYEQYF
J: TRBJ2-7; size: NA; V: TRBV30; D: TRBD2; DNA: TGTGCCTGGGGACTAGCGGGAGGATACGAGCAGTACTTC; CDR3: CAWGLAGGYEQYF
J: TRBJ2-3; size: NA; V: TRBV4-3; D: TRBD1; DNA: TGCGCCAGCAGCCAAATGGCAGGGGGCGAAGATACGCAGTATTTT; CDR3: CASSQMAGGEDTQYF
J: TRBJ2-1; size: NA; V: TRBV10-3; D: TRBD2; DNA: TGTGCCATCAGTGAGTTCCCCACTATTCGACTAGCGGGAGTGGGCAATGAGCAGTTCTTC; CDR3: CAISEFPTIRLAGVGNEQFF
J: TRBJ2-7; size: NA; V: TRBV23-1; D: TRBD1; DNA: TGCGCCAGCAGTCATTCGTTCCCCGGGACAGGGGTACACGAGCAGTACTTC; CDR3: CASSHSFPGTGVHEQYF
J: TRBJ2-3; size: few; V: TRBV7-3; D: NA; DNA: TGTGCCAGCAGCTTAGCGAACGGGAGAAGCACAGATACGCAGTATTTT; CDR3: CASSLANGRSTDTQYF
J: TRBJ2-3; size: NA; V: TRBV6-5; D: TRBD2; DNA: TGTGCCAGCAGTCCCCCCCTAGCGGGAGCAGATACGCAGTATTTT; CDR3: CASSPPLAGADTQYF
J: TRBJ2-7; size: NA; V: TRBV27; D: TRBD1; DNA: TGTGCCAGCAGGAAAGGACAGGGTGGATGGTTCTACGAGCAGTACTTC; CDR3: CASRKGQGGWFYEQYF
J: TRBJ1-3; size: few; V: TRBV19; D: TRBD1; DNA: TGTGCCAGTACCCCGGACAGGGAGACTGGAAACACCATATATTTT; CDR3: CASTPDRETGNTIYF
J: TRBJ2-3; size: once; V: TRBV29-1; D: TRBD1; DNA: TGCAGCGTTGAGACAGGGGTGACAGATACGCAGTATTTT; CDR3: CSVETGVTDTQYF
J: TRBJ1-1; size: NA; V: TRBV7-8; D: NA; DNA: TGTGCCAGCAGCCGTGGGGTAGGGGACACTGAAGCTTTCTTT; CDR3: CASSRGVGDTEAFF
J: TRBJ1-2; size: few; V: TRBV28; D: NA; DNA: TGTGCCAGCAGTTTTGGAGCAATAGACTATGGCTACACCTTC; CDR3: CASSFGAIDYGYTF
J: TRBJ2-7; size: few; V: TRBV4-2; D: TRBD2; DNA: TGTGCCAGCAGCCAAAGGACTAGCGGGAGGGCAACTTCCTACGAGCAGTACTTC; CDR3: CASSQRTSGRATSYEQYF
J: TRBJ2-7; size: NA; V: TRBV2; D: TRBD2; DNA: TGTGCCAGCAGTGAAGAGGGCGGGAGGTCCCACGAGCAGTACTTC; CDR3: CASSEEGGRSHEQYF
J: TRBJ2-2; size: NA; V: TRBV7-7; D: TRBD1; DNA: TGTGCCAGCAGCTCACCGGGACAGGGTGGGACCGGGGAGCTGTTTTTT; CDR3: CASSSPGQGGTGELFF
J: TRBJ1-5; size: NA; V: TRBV7-8; D: NA; DNA: TGTGCCAGCAGCTCGAATAGCAATCAGCCTCAGCATTTT; CDR3: CASSSNSNQPQHF
J: TRBJ2-7; size: NA; V: TRBV5-1; D: NA; DNA: TGCGCCAGCAGTCATCCGGAACAGGGCCTATTAGAGCAGTACTTC; CDR3: CASSHPEQGLLEQYF
J: TRBJ2-7; size: once; V: TRBV5-1; D: NA; DNA: TGCGCCAGCAGCTTGGCACCGGGACACCTTAAAAACGAGCAGTACTTC; CDR3: CASSLAPGHLKNEQYF
J: TRBJ2-2; size: NA; V: TRBV4-1; D: NA; DNA: TGCGCCAGCAGCCAAGTAGTGTACACCGGGGAGCTGTTTTTT; CDR3: CASSQVVYTGELFF